The 29 T cell receptor beta chains presented below share a single source sample, sequenced in a study of naive and memory T cell subsets. Both TRBC1 and TRBC2 were covered by a beta constant-region primer of two equimolar oligonucleotides. A single record per CDR3 protein comes from TCRdb applying MiXCR to the UMI-ligation and nested PCR reads. This sample has tens of thousands of distinct CDR3 sequences, with about an eighth found just once. Source material: central memory CD4+ T cells from blood. The receptor set was obtained from a human donor in good health.

The chain has TRBV7-6 and TRBJ1-2; D is perhaps TRBD1 (5 bases). This CDR3 is 12 amino acids long. V dropped 5 bases and J dropped 8 bases, with 12 bases sitting between them. CDR1 is SGHVS, CDR2 FNYEAQ, per germline. The CDR3 reads CASSPYRIGYTF. The CDR3 DNA reads TGTGCCAGCAGCCCATACAGGATCGGCTACACCTTC.

The chain joins TRBV30 to TRBJ2-5; 9 bases align to TRBD2. V trimming: 1 base; J trimming: 3 bases; junction bases outside the gene matches: 6. The CDR3 is made up of 15 amino acids. Germline-derived CDR1 and CDR2 are GTSNPN and SVGIG (reference sequence). CDR3 protein: CAWSDVAGVEETQYF. The DNA of the CDR3 is TGTGCCTGGAGTGACGTAGCGGGAGTAGAAGAGACCCAGTACTTC.

The table lists this clonotype with a count of one. This may stem from a read error, because a much larger clone lies one nucleotide away. The genes are TRBV27 and TRBJ1-5; 7 positions match TRBD1. The germline gives CDR1 MNHEY, CDR2 SMNVEV (reference sequence). The CDR3 has 15 amino acids. V shed 3 bases and J 2 bases; nucleotides not matched to a gene: 4. CDR3 sequence (DNA): TGTGCCAGCAGTTTTTCTCAGGGGGGCAATCAGCCCCAGCATTTT. Protein sequence: CASSFSQGGNQPQHF.

This clonotype showed up just a few times. The chain recombines TRBV4-1 with TRBJ2-5; unclear D gene. V was trimmed by 1 base and J by 2 bases, leaving 11 bases between them. CDR1 MGHRA and CDR2 YSYEKL come from the germline V gene. The CDR3 is made up of 15 amino acids. CDR3 bases: TGCGCCAGCAGCCAAGGGGCCGGGTTTCAAGAGACCCAGTACTTC. Translation: CASSQGAGFQETQYF.

This clonotype was observed at least ten times. The gene calls are TRBV20-1 and TRBJ2-5; D is possibly TRBD2 (5 bases). CDR3 length: 14 residues. The germline V gene encodes CDR1 DFQATT and CDR2 SNEGSKA (reference sequence). Trimming left V 7 bases short and J 0 bases short, with 15 bases between. The CDR3 sequence: CSVWGTGYQETQYF. In DNA form, the CDR3 reads TGCAGTGTTTGGGGTACGGGGTACCAAGAGACCCAGTACTTC.

The V and J genes are TRBV30 and TRBJ2-1; 12 nucleotides match TRBD2. The germline CDR1 and CDR2 sequences are GTSNPN and SVGIG (reference sequence). The V segment lost 1 base and the J segment 4 bases; nucleotides outside the gene matches: 2. This CDR3 is built from 15 residues. CDR3 sequence: CAWSGTSGRYNEQFF. The CDR3 coding sequence is TGTGCCTGGAGTGGTACTAGCGGGAGGTACAATGAGCAGTTCTTC. Combining the CDR3 with reference TRBV30 and TRBJ2-1 gives the whole variable domain SQTIHQWPATLVQPVGSPLSLECTVEGTSNPNLYWYRQAAGRGLQLLFYSVGIGQISSEVPQNLSASRPQDRQFILSSKKLLLSDSGFYLCAWSGTSGRYNEQFFGPGTRLTVL.

This clonotype came up many times. The chain uses TRBV6-6 and TRBJ1-2; no firm D call. The CDR3 is 15 amino acids. CDR1 and CDR2 (germline): MNHNY, SVGAGI (reference sequence). Trimming shortened V by 0 bases and J by 2 bases, and 10 bases separated the two germline ends. The DNA of the CDR3 is TGTGCCAGCAGTTACTCGTCGGCGGGGAACTATGGCTACACCTTC. This sequence encodes CASSYSSAGNYGYTF.

This rearrangement joins TRBV5-1 to TRBJ2-5; D possibly corresponds to TRBD1 (5 bases). The CDR3 has 13 residues. Trimming took 1 base from V and 5 from J, leaving 9 bases between them. Germline loops: CDR1 SGHRS, CDR2 YFSETQ. CDR3 DNA: TGCGCCAGCAGCTTGAACAGGAAGGAGACCCAGTACTTC. Translating it yields CASSLNRKETQYF.

This clonotype was seen more than once but under ten times. This chain links TRBV29-1 with TRBJ2-7; no clear D gene. The germline gives CDR1 SQVTM, CDR2 ANQGSEA. This CDR3 region has 11 residues. The germline V and J ends were trimmed by 4 bases and 3 bases, with 7 bases remaining between them. CDR3 sequence (DNA): TGCAGCGTTGCGAACCTCTACGAGCAGTACTTC. Its translation is CSVANLYEQYF.

This clonotype was recorded a few times. The chain recombines TRBV5-1 with TRBJ2-5; 10 nucleotides match TRBD1. This CDR3 is 14 amino acids long. Germline lookup yields CDR1 SGHRS and CDR2 YFSETQ. The ends lost 2 bases at V and 5 bases at J; junction bases unmatched: 3. CDR3 sequence: CASSFGTGVETQYF. The CDR3 DNA sequence: TGCGCCAGCAGCTTCGGGACAGGGGTTGAGACCCAGTACTTC. Combining the CDR3 with reference TRBV5-1 and TRBJ2-5 gives the whole variable domain KAGVTQTPRYLIKTRGQQVTLSCSPISGHRSVSWYQQTPGQGLQFLFEYFSETQRNKGNFPGRFSGRQFSNSRSEMNVSTLELGDSALYLCASSFGTGVETQYFGPGTRLLVL.

This clonotype occurred a few times. The rearrangement links TRBV30 to TRBJ1-1; TRBD1 aligns across 9 bases. The V gene end was trimmed by 2 bases and the J gene end by 5 bases; junction bases not matched to a gene: 9. This CDR3 region has 15 residues. Germline V gene lookup returns CDR1 GTSNPN and CDR2 SVGIG (reference sequence). The CDR3 bases are TGTGCCTGGAGTTCATTGGGACAGGGAGGTACTGAAGCTTTCTTT. The encoded protein is CAWSSLGQGGTEAFF.

This clonotype was detected only a few times. The chain uses TRBV2 and TRBJ2-2; 13 bases are a match to TRBD2. Germline CDR1 reads SNHLY; CDR2 reads FYNNEI. J gave up 5 bases and V 4 bases, and 4 bases lay outside the gene matches. The CDR3 sequence is 16 residues long. CDR3 loop: CASSGGLAGVTGELFF. Written as DNA, the CDR3 is TGTGCCAGCAGTGGAGGACTAGCGGGAGTTACCGGGGAGCTGTTTTTT.

This clonotype has just one count. The genes are TRBV7-2 and TRBJ1-2; possible D gene TRBD1, 5 bases. The CDR3 has 15 residues. Trimming removed 7 bases at V and 0 bases at J, with 15 bases between. CDR1 and CDR2 (germline): SGHTA, FQGNSA. The CDR3 region is CASTGGGCANYGYTF. In nucleotides, the CDR3 is TGTGCCAGCACCGGGGGGGGGTGCGCTAACTATGGCTACACCTTC.

The chain uses TRBV6-1 and TRBJ2-7; D ambiguous. V lost 4 bases, J lost 3 bases, and 4 bases lay in between. Per germline, CDR1 MNHNS and CDR2 SASEGT. The CDR3 totals 11 residues. CDR3: CASSGYYEQYF. In DNA, the CDR3 is TGTGCCAGCAGTGGATACTACGAGCAGTACTTC.

The table lists this clonotype with a few counts. The chain couples TRBV30 to TRBJ2-1; the match to TRBD2 covers 9 bases. CDR3 size: 14 residues. V lost 8 bases and J lost 6; bases outside the gene matches: 11. CDR1 is GTSNPN and CDR2 is SVGIG in the germline V gene (reference sequence). CDR3 region: CAGVRGRATNEQFF. CDR3 bases: TGTGCCGGAGTCCGCGGGAGGGCGACCAATGAGCAGTTCTTC.

This chain connects TRBV3-1 to TRBJ2-7; 10 bases align to TRBD2. With 0 bases clipped from V and 4 bases from J, the junction kept 6 bases outside the gene matches. The CDR3 totals 16 residues. The germline V gene encodes CDR1 LGHDT and CDR2 YNNKEL (reference sequence). The CDR3 bases are TGTGCCAGCAGCCAAGATCTCACTAGCGGGATTTACGAGCAGTACTTC. It encodes CASSQDLTSGIYEQYF.

Many counts were recorded for this clonotype. The rearrangement uses TRBV20-1 and TRBJ1-1; tentative D call: TRBD1 (6 bases). There are 14 residues in the CDR3. Germline assignment: CDR1 DFQATT and CDR2 SNEGSKA (reference sequence). Trimming took 7 bases from V and 0 from J, leaving 15 bases between them. The chain's CDR3 is CSVHKQGMNTEAFF. The CDR3 DNA is TGCAGTGTTCATAAACAGGGAATGAACACTGAAGCTTTCTTT.

This clonotype was counted between two and nine times. The chain couples TRBV20-1 to TRBJ1-5, with D unclear. Trimming removed 7 bases from V and 4 bases from J, with 26 bases in between. Per germline, CDR1 DFQATT and CDR2 SNEGSKA (reference sequence). CDR3 length equals 17 residues. CDR3 region: CSVSSLTGPGFNQPQHF. CDR3 DNA sequence: TGCAGTGTTAGCTCTCTTACGGGCCCCGGGTTTAATCAGCCCCAGCATTTT.

The chain is built from TRBV12-3 or TRBV12-4 and TRBJ2-5; 8 positions agree with TRBD1. Unmatched junction bases numbered 7, after V lost 8 bases and J lost 5 bases. This CDR3 has 13 residues. The CDR3 DNA follows: TGTGCCAGCGGTCAGGGGGCCGTGGAGACCCAGTACTTC. Protein sequence: CASGQGAVETQYF.

This clonotype was recorded at least ten times. The rearrangement joins TRBV18 to TRBJ2-1; 7 nucleotides line up with TRBD2. Germline V gene sequence: CDR1 KGHSH, CDR2 LQKENI. The CDR3 length is 14 residues. The junction had 7 bases not matched to a gene; V was cut back by 3 bases and J by 8 bases. CDR3 bases: TGTGCCAGCTCACCCGGACTAGACGGGGATGAGCAGTTCTTC. Protein product: CASSPGLDGDEQFF. Based on the CDR3 plus reference TRBV18 and TRBJ2-1, the full variable domain is NAGVMQNPRHLVRRRGQEARLRCSPMKGHSHVYWYRQLPEEGLKFMVYLQKENIIDESGMPKERFSAEFPKEGPSILRIQQVVRGDSAAYFCASSPGLDGDEQFFGPGTRLTVL.

This clonotype was observed a few times. This chain uses TRBV6-6 with TRBJ2-1; 7 bases are shared with TRBD1. CDR3 length equals 15 residues. V lost 3 bases to trimming and J lost 8 bases; unmatched junction nucleotides: 10. Germline V gene sequence: CDR1 MNHNY, CDR2 SVGAGI (reference sequence). The CDR3 protein is CASSYYQAQGDEQFF. CDR3 in DNA: TGTGCCAGCAGTTATTACCAGGCCCAGGGGGATGAGCAGTTCTTC.

The chain's CDR3 is CASSFGVTAHRDTQYF. CDR3 sequence (DNA): TGTGCCAGCAGCTTCGGAGTAACAGCGCACAGGGATACGCAGTATTTT. The chain has TRBV7-6 and TRBJ2-3, with a tentative D call TRBD1 (5 bases). This CDR3 spans 16 amino acids. Germline-derived CDR1 and CDR2 are SGHVS and FNYEAQ. Trimming stripped 3 bases from V and 6 bases from J, with 19 bases between.

This clonotype was seen a single time. The rearrangement uses TRBV10-3 and TRBJ2-5; TRBD2 aligns across 8 bases. CDR3 length equals 15 residues. V trimming: 4 bases; J trimming: 3 bases; junction bases outside the gene matches: 7. CDR1 is ENHRY and CDR2 is SYGVKD in the germline V gene. CDR3 sequence (DNA): TGTGCCATCAGTGGGTCGGCGGGAGGCGAAGAGACCCAGTACTTC. Encoded protein: CAISGSAGGEETQYF.

The chain has TRBV27 and TRBJ2-7; 14 bases match TRBD2. CDR1 and CDR2 (germline): MNHEY, SMNVEV (reference sequence). J was trimmed by 6 bases and V by 8 bases; bases with no gene match: 15. This CDR3 has 17 amino acids. The CDR3 here is CASSTGRGTSGSSEQYF. In DNA form, the CDR3 reads TGTGCCAGCTCCACGGGCCGCGGGACTAGCGGGAGTTCCGAGCAGTACTTC.

This clonotype was seen a handful of times. The chain links TRBV12-5 to TRBJ2-5; D is possibly TRBD1 (5 bases). There are 15 residues in the CDR3. Germline V CDR1 and CDR2: LGHNT, FRNRAP. V lost 7 bases and J lost 1, with 16 bases in between. CDR3 in DNA: TGTGCTAGTGACAAGGACAAGAAGGGCCAAGAGACCCAGTACTTC. It encodes CASDKDKKGQETQYF.

This chain joins TRBV2 and TRBJ2-7, with D perhaps TRBD2 (5 bases). This CDR3 has 15 amino acids. The V end lost 6 bases, the J end lost 7 bases, and 22 bases lay between the germline ends. Germline V CDR1 and CDR2: SNHLY, FYNNEI. For the CDR3, the DNA is TGTGCCAGCAGGGTCGGACTTCTTGGATCGGGAGAGCAGTACTTC. Translated: CASRVGLLGSGEQYF.

CDR3 nucleotides: TGCGCCAGCAGTCGTCGGGGCACAGATACGCAGTATTTT. Its protein is CASSRRGTDTQYF. V gene TRBV5-1 combines with J gene TRBJ2-3; D is ambiguous. Per germline, CDR1 SGHRS and CDR2 YFSETQ. The CDR3 contains 13 residues. Trimming took 5 bases from V and 1 from J, leaving 8 bases between them. Drawing the rest from reference TRBV5-1 and TRBJ2-3, the complete variable domain is KAGVTQTPRYLIKTRGQQVTLSCSPISGHRSVSWYQQTPGQGLQFLFEYFSETQRNKGNFPGRFSGRQFSNSRSEMNVSTLELGDSALYLCASSRRGTDTQYFGPGTRLTVL.

Only a few counts were recorded for this clonotype. This chain uses TRBV7-2 with TRBJ2-7; 8 bases line up with TRBD1. Germline CDR1 and CDR2: SGHTA and FQGNSA. The V and J ends lost 5 bases and 4 bases, in that order; junction bases with no gene match: 10. The CDR3 totals 15 residues. CDR3 nucleotides: TGTGCCAGCAGCCCCCCCCAGGGGGCGAGATACGAGCAGTACTTC. This translates into CASSPPQGARYEQYF.

This clonotype was seen at least ten times. This rearrangement joins TRBV20-1 to TRBJ2-3; D unclear. The V gene lost 7 bases and the J gene lost 4 bases, with 12 bases spanning the gap. The CDR3 sequence is 12 residues long. Germline-derived CDR1 and CDR2 are DFQATT and SNEGSKA (reference sequence). CDR3 DNA sequence: TGCAGTGGAGAATTCGGCGCAGATACGCAGTATTTT. Protein sequence: CSGEFGADTQYF.